A selection of T cell receptor beta chains follows, all from one sample in a study of blood T cell repertoires in COVID-19. Produced via immunoSEQ multiplex PCR; TCRdb's table is partial and in-frame only. This sample has about 210,000 clones, with about 88% found just once. Sample: peripheral blood. The receptor set was obtained from a man between 65 and 85 years old with acute or convalescent COVID-19. Both conserved end residues are part of each CDR3. D genes are given only for firm matches. Size is omitted from some rows. Given values are once, few, many or a class for expanded clones.

j_call clone_size v_call d_call cdr3_aa cdr3_nt
TRBJ2-1 NA TRBV14 NA CASSPRTTYNEQFF TGTGCCAGCAGTCCGAGGACAACATACAATGAGCAGTTCTTC
TRBJ1-3 NA TRBV9 NA CASSPRGQLNTIYF TGTGCCAGCAGCCCAAGAGGACAGTTAAACACCATATATTTT
TRBJ2-6 NA TRBV19 NA CASSHRTGANVLTF TGTGCCAGTAGTCATAGGACAGGGGCCAACGTCCTGACTTTC
TRBJ1-2 NA TRBV29-1 NA CSVSGKSQNGYTF TGCAGCGTATCAGGGAAGTCCCAGAATGGCTACACCTTC
TRBJ1-5 NA TRBV2 TRBD1 CASSGQGNQPQHF TGTGCCAGCAGCGGACAGGGGAATCAGCCCCAGCATTTT
TRBJ2-7 NA TRBV20-1 NA CSAIHSYEQYF TGCAGTGCTATCCATTCCTACGAGCAGTACTTC
TRBJ2-3 NA TRBV6-2/TRBV6-3 TRBD2 CASSYVKAGFTDTQYF TGTGCCAGCAGTTACGTAAAAGCGGGATTCACAGATACGCAGTATTTT
TRBJ1-1 NA TRBV30 NA CAWSYLHTLGTEAFF TGTGCCTGGAGTTATCTACACACACTAGGCACTGAAGCTTTCTTT
TRBJ1-2 NA TRBV29-1 NA CSVEVGGYGYTF TGCAGCGTTGAGGTGGGAGGCTATGGCTACACCTTC
TRBJ1-2 NA TRBV30 NA CAWSVGRGNNGYTF TGTGCCTGGAGTGTTGGGCGGGGAAACAATGGCTACACCTTC
TRBJ2-6 NA TRBV19 NA CASSERGSGANVLTF TGTGCCAGTAGCGAAAGGGGCTCTGGGGCCAACGTCCTGACTTTC
TRBJ1-2 NA TRBV27 NA CASSLAGIGYTF TGTGCCAGCAGTTTAGCAGGGATCGGCTACACCTTC
TRBJ1-1 NA TRBV28 NA CASSPYRAPNTEAFF TGTGCCAGCAGTCCTTACAGGGCTCCGAACACTGAAGCTTTCTTT
TRBJ2-3 once TRBV24-1 TRBD1 CATSDWDREGTDTQYF TGTGCCACCAGTGATTGGGACAGGGAAGGCACAGATACGCAGTATTTT
TRBJ2-5 NA TRBV3-1/TRBV3-2 TRBD2 CASSLPGTRETQYF TGTGCCAGCAGCCTCCCCGGGACTAGGGAGACCCAGTACTTC
TRBJ2-7 NA TRBV5-1 TRBD2 CASTRGGSALYEQYF TGCGCCAGCACCCGGGGGGGGTCGGCTCTCTACGAGCAGTACTTC
TRBJ2-7 few TRBV7-8 NA CASSLNRGYYEQYF TGTGCCAGCAGCTTAAACCGAGGTTACTACGAGCAGTACTTC
TRBJ1-2 NA TRBV7-2 TRBD1 CASSYGTVSGYTF TGTGCCAGCAGTTACGGGACAGTTTCTGGCTACACCTTC
TRBJ2-2 NA TRBV24-1 TRBD2 CATSDSSSGGLGELFF TGTGCCACCAGTGATAGTAGTAGCGGGGGTCTCGGGGAGCTGTTTTTT
TRBJ1-1 NA TRBV10-3 NA CAISEFPGLKNTEAFF TGTGCCATCAGTGAGTTCCCGGGACTTAAGAACACTGAAGCTTTCTTT
TRBJ2-3 NA TRBV5-1 NA CASSLTGRTDTQYF TGCGCCAGCAGCTTGACAGGGCGCACAGATACGCAGTATTTT
TRBJ2-1 NA TRBV12-3/TRBV12-4 NA CAIGGSGNNEQFF TGTGCCATCGGGGGTAGCGGAAACAATGAGCAGTTCTTC
TRBJ2-1 NA TRBV29-1 TRBD1 CSVRQGTDEQFF TGCAGCGTACGACAGGGTACCGATGAGCAGTTCTTC
TRBJ2-6 NA TRBV7-3 TRBD1 CASSLTGDSSGANVLTF TGTGCCAGCAGCTTAACCGGGGACAGCTCTGGGGCCAACGTCCTGACTTTC
TRBJ2-1 NA TRBV10-3 TRBD2 CATQSSGTYNEQFF TGTGCCACCCAGAGTAGCGGGACATACAATGAGCAGTTCTTC
TRBJ2-2 NA TRBV6-6 TRBD2 CASSYSSGISTGELFF TGTGCCAGCAGTTACTCTAGCGGGATTAGCACCGGGGAGCTGTTTTTT
TRBJ1-4 NA TRBV7-3 NA CASSLQAGANEKLFF TGTGCCAGCAGCTTGCAGGCGGGGGCTAATGAAAAACTGTTTTTT
TRBJ1-5 NA TRBV27 NA CASSLRGDNQPQHF TGTGCCAGCAGTTTAAGGGGTGACAATCAGCCCCAGCATTTT
TRBJ1-3 NA TRBV7-6 NA CASSLRESSGNTIYF TGTGCCAGCAGCTTAAGAGAAAGCTCTGGAAACACCATATATTTT
TRBJ2-7 NA TRBV29-1 TRBD1 CSVWGSPGQVSYEQYF TGCAGCGTGTGGGGTTCCCCGGGACAGGTGTCCTACGAGCAGTACTTC
TRBJ1-2 few TRBV9 TRBD1 CASSVLDREGYGYTF TGTGCCAGCAGCGTGTTGGACAGGGAGGGCTATGGCTACACCTTC
TRBJ2-3 NA TRBV5-1 TRBD2 CASSLALAGITDTQYF TGCGCCAGCAGCTTGGCTCTAGCGGGTATCACAGATACGCAGTATTTT
TRBJ1-1 NA TRBV6-5 NA CASSSSTGNKAFF TGTGCCAGCAGTTCCTCCACCGGGAACAAAGCTTTCTTT
TRBJ2-7 NA TRBV20-1 NA CSARQATEQYF TGCAGTGCTCGACAAGCTACCGAGCAGTACTTC
TRBJ2-7 NA TRBV28 TRBD1 CASSFSGQSSYEQYF TGTGCCAGCAGCTTTTCGGGACAGAGTTCCTACGAGCAGTACTTC
TRBJ2-1 NA TRBV7-3 NA CASSSGVNNEQFF TGTGCCAGCAGCTCCGGGGTCAACAATGAGCAGTTCTTC
TRBJ1-2 NA TRBV27 NA CASSPTPSGYGGYTF TGTGCCAGCAGTCCCACTCCCTCGGGATACGGAGGCTACACCTTC
TRBJ1-1 NA TRBV20-1 NA CSASGAGLTFF TGCAGTGCGAGCGGAGCAGGTCTAACTTTCTTT
TRBJ2-1 NA TRBV27 TRBD2 CASSVAGSYNEQFF TGTGCCAGCAGCGTAGCGGGGTCCTACAATGAGCAGTTCTTC
TRBJ1-5 NA TRBV10-3 TRBD1 CAISTGQGSQPQHF TGTGCCATCAGCACGGGACAGGGTTCTCAGCCCCAGCATTTT
TRBJ1-1 NA TRBV7-2 TRBD1 CASSPDRSDAFF TGTGCCAGCAGCCCGGACAGGAGCGATGCTTTCTTT
TRBJ2-5 NA TRBV7-2 TRBD2 CASSLEVLAGRGTQYF TGTGCCAGCAGCTTAGAGGTTTTAGCGGGGAGGGGGACCCAGTACTTC
TRBJ1-1 NA TRBV6-5 TRBD1 CASSRGQDLSAFF TGTGCCAGCAGTAGGGGACAGGATCTTTCGGCTTTCTTT
TRBJ2-7 NA TRBV4-1 TRBD2 CASSQDIGLAGAYEQYF TGCGCCAGCAGCCAAGATATAGGACTAGCGGGGGCCTACGAGCAGTACTTC
TRBJ2-5 NA TRBV5-1 TRBD2 CASSRSPLLAGEETQYF TGCGCCAGCAGCCGATCCCCCCTACTAGCGGGTGAAGAGACCCAGTACTTC
TRBJ2-7 NA TRBV28 NA CASSDGGLYEQYF TGTGCCAGCAGCGATGGAGGTTTATACGAGCAGTACTTC
TRBJ1-1 NA TRBV4-1 TRBD1 CASSQESTGAAFF TGCGCCAGCAGCCAAGAATCAACAGGGGCAGCTTTCTTT
TRBJ2-6 few TRBV7-9 NA CASSFTGTGANVLTF TGTGCCAGCAGCTTTACAGGGACTGGGGCCAACGTCCTGACTTTC
TRBJ2-7 NA TRBV2 TRBD1 CASSEDRGLSYEQYF TGTGCCAGCAGTGAGGACAGGGGGCTCTCCTACGAGCAGTACTTC
TRBJ1-2 NA TRBV28 NA CASSKGRDYGYTF TGTGCCAGCAGTAAGGGGAGGGACTATGGCTACACCTTC